The present T cell receptor (beta chain) was sequenced within a study of CD8+ T cells in alopecia areata. Study as a whole: Tofacitinib was taken orally by treated patients, and the dose was 5 to 10 mg twice daily. Treatment with tofacitinib (6 to 18 months) was followed by 6 months off drug.

Sequencing templates came from extracted RNA that was reverse transcribed into cDNA. Generated by immunoSEQ multiplex PCR, the TCRdb table keeps only in-frame clones and is missing some. The data hold some 180,000 clones, with 63% observed a single time. The V gene end was trimmed by 2 bases and the J gene end by 0 bases; junction bases not matched to a gene: 3. There are 18 residues in the CDR3. The germline V gene has CDR1 SNHLY and CDR2 FYNNEI. Peripheral blood and lesional scalp punch biopsies came from alopecia areata patients. Concerning this clone: No antigen is known for it.

The study, taken as a whole, reports: Sequence data from scalp samples additionally include resident alphabeta T cells of normal skin.

The sequenced sample was CD4+ T cells sorted from blood, obtained at week 0. This clonotype was obtained from a human donor with alopecia areata. V and J are TRBV2 and TRBJ2-6; 11 bases are a match to TRBD1. CDR3: CASSETGTGGSGANVLTF. CDR3 DNA sequence: TGTGCCAGCAGTGAAACCGGGACAGGGGGCTCTGGGGCCAACGTCCTGACTTTC.